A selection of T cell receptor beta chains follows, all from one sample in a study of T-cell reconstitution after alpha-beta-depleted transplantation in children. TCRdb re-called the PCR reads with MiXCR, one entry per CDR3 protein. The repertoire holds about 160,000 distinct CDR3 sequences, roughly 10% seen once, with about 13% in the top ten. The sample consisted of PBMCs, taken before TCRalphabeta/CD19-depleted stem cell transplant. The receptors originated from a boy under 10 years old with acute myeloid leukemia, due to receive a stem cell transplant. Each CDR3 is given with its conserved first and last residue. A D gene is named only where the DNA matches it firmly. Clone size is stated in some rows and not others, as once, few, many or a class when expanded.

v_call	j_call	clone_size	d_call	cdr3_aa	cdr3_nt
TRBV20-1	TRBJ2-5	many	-	CSARVAWETQYF	TGCAGTGCTAGAGTGGCCTGGGAGACCCAGTACTTC
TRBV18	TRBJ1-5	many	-	CASSPRELNQPQHF	TGTGCCAGCTCACCCCGGGAGTTAAATCAGCCCCAGCATTTT
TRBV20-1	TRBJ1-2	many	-	CSARGDYGYTF	TGCAGTGCGCGCGGGGACTATGGCTACACCTTC
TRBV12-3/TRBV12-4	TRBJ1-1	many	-	CASSLTGSGNPEAFF	TGTGCCAGCAGTCTTACTGGGTCGGGGAACCCTGAAGCTTTCTTT
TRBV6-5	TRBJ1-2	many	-	CASSYGGSQPYGYTF	TGTGCCAGCAGTTACGGTGGATCGCAGCCATATGGCTACACCTTC
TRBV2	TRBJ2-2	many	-	CASLKGGANTGELFF	TGTGCCAGCCTCAAAGGCGGAGCGAACACCGGGGAGCTGTTTTTT
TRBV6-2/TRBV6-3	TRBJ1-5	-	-	CASSPTPGKTGNQPQHF	TGTGCCAGCAGCCCGACCCCAGGGAAAACAGGCAATCAGCCCCAGCATTTT
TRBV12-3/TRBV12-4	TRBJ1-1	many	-	CASSSHPGVTEAFF	TGTGCCAGCAGTTCCCACCCGGGGGTCACTGAAGCTTTCTTT
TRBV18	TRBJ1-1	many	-	CASSPMKGGTEAFF	TGTGCCAGCTCACCAATGAAAGGGGGGACTGAAGCTTTCTTT
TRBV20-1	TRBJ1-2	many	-	CSATQGRPIYGYTF	TGCAGTGCTACCCAGGGGCGCCCGATCTATGGCTACACCTTC
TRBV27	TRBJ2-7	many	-	CASSFQGSYEQYF	TGTGCCAGCAGTTTCCAGGGGTCCTACGAGCAGTACTTC
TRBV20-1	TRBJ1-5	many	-	CSAQRGESEPQHF	TGCAGTGCTCAAAGGGGGGAATCGGAACCCCAGCATTTT
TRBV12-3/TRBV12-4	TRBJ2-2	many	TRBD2	CASNRWRETPGELFF	TGTGCCAGCAACCGATGGCGGGAGACCCCCGGGGAGCTGTTTTTT
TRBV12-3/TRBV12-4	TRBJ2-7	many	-	CASSGKAEQYF	TGTGCCAGCAGTGGGAAGGCCGAGCAGTACTTC
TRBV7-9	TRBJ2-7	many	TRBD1	CASSWGTGVGYEQYF	TGTGCCAGCAGCTGGGGGACAGGGGTTGGCTACGAGCAGTACTTC
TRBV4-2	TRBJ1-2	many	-	CASSQVFPDVPSRGYTF	TGTGCCAGCAGCCAAGTGTTCCCGGACGTACCCAGCAGGGGCTACACCTTC
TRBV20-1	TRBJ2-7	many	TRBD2	CSARAAGLADHEQYF	TGCAGTGCTAGGGCCGCGGGACTAGCGGACCACGAGCAGTACTTC
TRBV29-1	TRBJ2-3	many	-	CSVVPGTTDTQYF	TGCAGCGTTGTACCGGGGACCACAGATACGCAGTATTTT
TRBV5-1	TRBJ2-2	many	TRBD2	CASSSRTSGGELFF	TGCGCCAGCAGCTCGCGGACTAGCGGAGGGGAGCTGTTTTTT
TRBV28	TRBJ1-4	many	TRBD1	CASSAHGTGNEKLFF	TGTGCCAGCAGCGCACACGGGACAGGGAATGAAAAACTGTTTTTT
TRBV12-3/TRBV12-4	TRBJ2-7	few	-	CASSLEGRSYEQYF	TGTGCCAGCAGTTTAGAAGGCCGGAGCTACGAGCAGTACTTC
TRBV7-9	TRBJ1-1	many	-	CASSLGAMNTEAFF	TGTGCCAGCAGCTTAGGGGCCATGAACACTGAAGCTTTCTTT
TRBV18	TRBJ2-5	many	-	CASSPPERPETQYF	TGTGCCAGCTCACCACCGGAGAGGCCAGAGACCCAGTACTTC
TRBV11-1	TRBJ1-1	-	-	CASSLIGGRGAEAFF	TGTGCCAGCAGCTTAATCGGAGGGCGGGGAGCTGAAGCTTTCTTT
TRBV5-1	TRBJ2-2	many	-	CASSLAASPTGELFF	TGCGCCAGCAGCTTGGCGGCTAGCCCCACCGGGGAGCTGTTTTTT
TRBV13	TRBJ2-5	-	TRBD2	CASSFRLAGDETQYF	TGTGCCAGCAGCTTTAGACTAGCGGGGGATGAGACCCAGTACTTC
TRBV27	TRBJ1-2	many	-	CASSSLDSNYGYTF	TGTGCCAGCAGTTCGCTTGACAGTAACTATGGCTACACCTTC
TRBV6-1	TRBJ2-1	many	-	CASSENRGGEQFF	TGTGCCAGCAGTGAAAATCGTGGGGGTGAGCAGTTCTTC
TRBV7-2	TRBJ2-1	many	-	CASSLGMSSYNEQFF	TGTGCCAGCAGCTTAGGAATGAGCTCCTACAATGAGCAGTTCTTC
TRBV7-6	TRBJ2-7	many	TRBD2	CASSPPPGLAGGESFYEQYF	TGTGCCAGCAGCCCCCCACCGGGACTAGCGGGAGGAGAGTCTTTCTACGAGCAGTACTTC
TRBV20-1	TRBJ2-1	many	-	CSAREYDEQFF	TGCAGTGCTAGAGAGTATGATGAGCAGTTCTTC
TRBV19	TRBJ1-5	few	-	CASSWSGSGSPQPQHF	TGTGCCAGTAGTTGGTCGGGTTCGGGCTCTCCTCAGCCCCAGCATTTT
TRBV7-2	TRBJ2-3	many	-	CASSRGASVVDTQYF	TGTGCCAGCAGCCGTGGGGCTAGCGTAGTAGATACGCAGTATTTT
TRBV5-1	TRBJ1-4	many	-	CASRRQLDEKLFF	TGCGCCAGCAGGAGACAACTCGATGAAAAACTGTTTTTT
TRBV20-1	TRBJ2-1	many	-	CRSQSSYNEQFF	TGCAGGAGCCAGAGCTCCTACAATGAGCAGTTCTTC
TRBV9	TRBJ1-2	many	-	CASSVEAGALYGYTF	TGTGCCAGCAGCGTAGAGGCAGGGGCGCTCTATGGCTACACCTTC
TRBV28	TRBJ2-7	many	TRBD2	CASSEERETYEQYF	TGTGCCAGCAGTGAGGAGCGGGAGACCTACGAGCAGTACTTC
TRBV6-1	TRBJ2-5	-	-	CASRPPGKETQYF	TGTGCCAGCAGGCCACCAGGGAAAGAGACCCAGTACTTC
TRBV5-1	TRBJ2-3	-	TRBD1	CASSFGEGATDTQYF	TGCGCCAGCAGCTTTGGCGAGGGGGCCACAGATACACAGTATTTT
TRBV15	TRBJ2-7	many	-	CATSRPAQGSEQYF	TGTGCCACCAGCAGACCAGCTCAGGGATCCGAGCAGTACTTC
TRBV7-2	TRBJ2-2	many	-	CASSRKSNTGELFF	TGTGCCAGCAGCCGCAAATCGAACACCGGGGAGCTGTTTTTT
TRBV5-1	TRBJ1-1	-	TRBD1	CASSARGLSEAFF	TGCGCCAGCAGCGCCAGGGGGCTCTCTGAAGCTTTCTTT
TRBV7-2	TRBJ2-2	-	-	CASSPVGVISVGELFF	TGTGCCAGCAGCCCGGTGGGAGTCATATCAGTCGGGGAGCTGTTTTTT
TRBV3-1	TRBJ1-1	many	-	CASSQSPRGRRVMNTEAFF	TGTGCCAGCAGCCAAAGCCCCCGGGGAAGACGAGTAATGAACACTGAAGCTTTCTTT
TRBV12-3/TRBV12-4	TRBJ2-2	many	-	CATTLRGGLTGELFF	TGTGCCACCACGCTTCGGGGAGGTCTAACCGGGGAGCTGTTTTTT
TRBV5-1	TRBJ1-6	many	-	CASSLAEDNSPLHF	TGCGCCAGCAGCTTGGCGGAGGATAATTCACCCCTCCACTTT
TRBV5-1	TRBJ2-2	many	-	CASSASANTGELFF	TGCGCCAGCAGCGCGTCCGCTAACACCGGGGAGCTGTTTTTT
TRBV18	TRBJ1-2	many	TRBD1	CASRAGTASGGYTF	TGTGCCAGCCGCGCCGGGACAGCGTCCGGTGGCTACACCTTC
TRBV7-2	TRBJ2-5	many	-	CASSPRGGRETQYF	TGTGCCAGCAGCCCTAGGGGGGGCCGGGAGACCCAGTACTTC
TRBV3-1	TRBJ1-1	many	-	CASSQAGATEAFF	TGTGCCAGCAGCCAAGCAGGGGCCACTGAAGCTTTCTTT
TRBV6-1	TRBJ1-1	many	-	CASGEMNTEAFF	TGTGCCTCGGGAGAGATGAACACTGAAGCTTTCTTT
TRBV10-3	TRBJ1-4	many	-	CAISESGPRGEKLFF	TGTGCCATCAGTGAGTCCGGACCCCGGGGAGAAAAACTGTTTTTT
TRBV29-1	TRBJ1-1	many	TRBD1	CSVRGDRGPIEAFF	TGCAGCGTGAGAGGGGACAGGGGCCCGATCGAAGCTTTCTTT